Listed here are 10 T cell receptor beta chains from one sample, sequenced in a study of naive and memory T cell subsets. Two oligonucleotides, mixed equimolar, formed the beta constant-region primer covering TRBC1 and TRBC2. TCRdb re-called the UMI-ligation and nested PCR reads with MiXCR, one entry per CDR3 protein. The table lists fewer than 30,000 distinct CDR3 sequences, roughly 10% of them singletons. The sample consisted of effector memory CD4+ T cells from blood. As for subset: effector memory, CD45RA- CD27-. The receptors shown here come from a human donor in good health.

Many counts were recorded for this clonotype. V is TRBV7-2 and J is TRBJ2-7, with a weak D call TRBD2 (6 bases). Germline loops: CDR1 SGHTA, CDR2 FQGNSA. The CDR3 length is 12 residues. With 1 base removed from V and 5 bases from J, the gap between germline ends came to 6 bases. The CDR3 nucleotides are TGTGCCAGCAGCTTAGGGGGGGACGAGCAGTACTTC. Its translation: CASSLGGDEQYF.

Many counts were recorded for this clonotype. V usage is TRBV6-2 or TRBV6-3 and J usage is TRBJ1-1; the D is unclear. Germline V gives CDR1 MNHEY, CDR2 SVGEGT. The length of the CDR3 is 13 residues. V was cut by 6 bases and J by 4 bases, with 12 bases left in between. Here the CDR3 reads CASSRNLGTEAFF. The CDR3 nucleotides read TGTGCCAGCAGCCGAAATTTGGGCACTGAAGCTTTCTTT.

This clonotype was counted at least ten times. V gene TRBV29-1 combines with J gene TRBJ2-1; perhaps TRBD2 as D (6 bases). The CDR3 length is 12 residues. V was shortened by 8 bases and J by 5 bases, with 13 bases between the two germline ends. CDR1 and CDR2 (germline): SQVTM, ANQGSEA. The CDR3 sequence is CSSRRGNNEQFF. The CDR3 DNA is TGCAGCTCACGGAGGGGTAACAATGAGCAGTTCTTC.

J is TRBJ1-1 and V is TRBV6-2 or TRBV6-3; tentatively, D is TRBD1 (6 bases). The CDR3 length is 14 residues. The V end was cut by 5 bases, the J end by 1 base, with 11 bases between. Germline V lookup: CDR1 MNHEY, CDR2 SVGEGT. CDR3 protein: CASSENRENTEAFF. The CDR3 bases are TGTGCCAGCAGTGAGAACAGGGAGAACACTGAAGCTTTCTTT.

The rearrangement links TRBV5-1 to TRBJ1-5; D is unresolved. Trimming removed 0 bases from V and 3 bases from J, with 7 bases in between. Germline V lookup: CDR1 SGHRS, CDR2 YFSETQ. The CDR3 runs to 14 residues. CDR3 amino acids: CASSLDGPNQPQHF. The DNA of the CDR3 is TGCGCCAGCAGCTTGGACGGCCCCAATCAGCCCCAGCATTTT.

This clonotype has only a few counts. This rearrangement joins TRBV7-2 to TRBJ2-5; 16 positions match TRBD2. This CDR3 is 19 amino acids long. With V trimmed by 5 bases and J by 3 bases, 12 bases remained unmatched. The germline CDR1 and CDR2 sequences are SGHTA and FQGNSA. The CDR3 DNA is TGTGCCAGCAGCCCGAGCCAGGGACTAGCGGGAGGGGAGAAAGAGACCCAGTACTTC. Residues: CASSPSQGLAGGEKETQYF.

This clonotype was counted ten times or more. The chain is built from TRBV5-5 and TRBJ2-3; D uncertain. V lost 0 bases, J lost 2 bases, and 4 bases lay in between. This CDR3 comprises 13 residues. Germline CDR1 is SGHKS and CDR2 is YYEKEE (reference sequence). This chain's CDR3 is CASSLGDTDTQYF. DNA for the CDR3: TGTGCCAGCAGCTTGGGTGACACAGATACGCAGTATTTT. Based on the CDR3 plus reference TRBV5-5 and TRBJ2-3, the full variable domain is DAGVTQSPTHLIKTRGQQVTLRCSPISGHKSVSWYQQVLGQGPQFIFQYYEKEERGRGNFPDRFSARQFPNYSSELNVNALLLGDSALYLCASSLGDTDTQYFGPGTRLTVL.

This clonotype was counted ten times or more. The chain couples TRBV20-1 to TRBJ2-3; the match to TRBD2 covers 8 bases. Germline-derived CDR1 and CDR2 are DFQATT and SNEGSKA (reference sequence). The junction had 9 bases not matched to a gene; V was cut back by 6 bases and J by 1 base. This CDR3 has 15 residues. DNA of the CDR3: TGCAGTGCAGGGCGGCGGGAGGTAGGCACAGATACGCAGTATTTT. Amino acids: CSAGRREVGTDTQYF.

This clonotype was seen more than once but under ten times. The chain recombines TRBV5-1 with TRBJ2-1; D remains unclear. Germline values: CDR1 SGHRS, CDR2 YFSETQ. The CDR3 covers 15 residues. Trimming removed 4 bases from V and 0 bases from J, with 11 bases in between. CDR3 sequence (DNA): TGCGCCAGCAGCCCGGGCCTGGGCTCCTACAATGAGCAGTTCTTC. Amino acids: CASSPGLGSYNEQFF.

This clonotype has a handful of counts. The chain recombines TRBV23-1 with TRBJ1-5; D is undetermined. TRBV23-1 qualifies as an ORF whose function is uncertain. This CDR3 is 15 amino acids long. Between the trimmed V and J ends, which lost 0 bases and 0 bases, there was a span of 6 bases. The CDR3 region is CASSQSGDSNQPQHF. The CDR3 DNA follows: TGCGCCAGCAGTCAATCGGGCGATAGCAATCAGCCCCAGCATTTT.